These 12 T cell receptor beta chains share one sample of origin, sequenced in a study of blood T cell repertoires in COVID-19. Profiled with immunoSEQ multiplex PCR; TCRdb holds only in-frame clones, not every one. The repertoire holds about 310,000 clones, with approximately 89% as singletons. The specimen was PBMCs or T cells enriched from blood (not recorded which). The source is a woman aged 25 to 39 who had recovered from COVID-19.

The J gene is TRBJ2-7, the V gene TRBV6-1; possible D gene TRBD1, 5 bases. Germline V lookup: CDR1 MNHNS, CDR2 SASEGT. V was trimmed by 3 bases and J by 4 bases, leaving 22 bases between them. This CDR3 is 17 amino acids long. In nucleotides, the CDR3 is TGTGCCAGCAGTGATTATTTTCCCAGGGCCTGGATTTACGAGCAGTACTTC. Translating gives CASSDYFPRAWIYEQYF.

Comments on this clone: This same CDR3 is encoded by further DNA sequences in the sample. The chain combines TRBV19 with TRBJ1-1; TRBD1 aligns across 8 bases. CDR1 and CDR2 from the germline V gene are LNHDA and SQIVND (reference sequence). J gave up 4 bases and V 4 bases, and 5 bases lay outside the gene matches. The CDR3 extends over 14 amino acids. This chain's CDR3 is CASSTGQGTTEAFF. CDR3 DNA: TGTGCCAGTAGTACCGGACAGGGAACCACTGAAGCTTTCTTT.

The sample holds a few counts of this clone. The gene calls are TRBV5-4 and TRBJ2-2, with D unresolved. The CDR3 covers 15 residues. Germline V gene lookup returns CDR1 SGHNT and CDR2 YYREEE (reference sequence). The ends were cut back, 0 bases at V and 3 bases at J, with 9 bases in the middle. This chain's CDR3 is CASSLGRRDTGELFF. CDR3 coding DNA: TGTGCCAGCAGCTTGGGGAGACGGGACACCGGGGAGCTGTTTTTT.

This chain links TRBV19 with TRBJ2-1; D might be TRBD1 (5 bases). Per the germline V gene, CDR1 is LNHDA and CDR2 is SQIVND (reference sequence). V lost 0 bases and J 9 bases, leaving 9 bases between the germline ends. The CDR3 loop spans 13 amino acids. CDR3 nucleotides: TGTGCCAGTAGTATAGATCAGGGAAGTGAGCAGTTCTTC. It translates to CASSIDQGSEQFF.

This clone occurred once. The chain uses TRBV5-6 and TRBJ1-1; D not certain. V was trimmed by 0 bases and J by 1 base, leaving 7 bases between them. Germline CDR1 and CDR2: SGHDT and YYEEEE. The CDR3 spans 14 residues. The CDR3 protein is CASSLGQQNTEAFF. In nucleotides, the CDR3 is TGTGCCAGCAGCTTGGGACAACAGAACACTGAAGCTTTCTTT.

The chain joins TRBV12-3 or TRBV12-4 to TRBJ1-4; D remains ambiguous. CDR3 size: 13 residues. The V gene lost 2 bases and the J gene lost 5 bases, with 6 bases spanning the gap. Here the CDR3 DNA reads TGTGCCAGCAGTTTATACAGCAATGAAAAACTGTTTTTT. Translation: CASSLYSNEKLFF.

This chain connects TRBV7-2 to TRBJ2-2; TRBD2 matches at 9 bases. Germline V gene lookup returns CDR1 SGHTA and CDR2 FQGNSA. After removal of 6 bases from V and 7 bases from J, the junction contained 18 bases not matched to a gene. The CDR3 loop spans 18 amino acids. The CDR3 sequence is CASSFSAYAGGPVGELFF. The CDR3, as DNA: TGTGCCAGCAGTTTCTCCGCGTATGCGGGAGGGCCCGTCGGGGAGCTGTTTTTT.

The chain links TRBV11-2 to TRBJ2-7; a weak D match, TRBD2 (6 bases). Germline lookup yields CDR1 SGHAT and CDR2 FQNNGV. Trimming stripped 2 bases from V and 2 bases from J, with 16 bases between. This CDR3 is 16 amino acids long. CDR3 sequence reads: CASSLRFGGAAYEQYF. DNA for the CDR3: TGTGCCAGCAGCTTAAGGTTCGGCGGGGCTGCCTACGAGCAGTACTTC.

The chain carries TRBV12-5 and TRBJ1-2; 8 nucleotides align to TRBD1. The germline CDR1 and CDR2 sequences are LGHNT and FRNRAP. The CDR3 extends over 13 amino acids. V was clipped by 5 bases and J by 6 bases; unmatched bases: 5. The CDR3 loop reads CASGPDRGDGYTF. CDR3 coding DNA: TGTGCTAGTGGTCCAGACAGGGGTGATGGCTACACCTTC.

The chain joins TRBV19 to TRBJ2-2, with a tentative D call TRBD1 (6 bases). This CDR3 has 15 amino acids. V was pared by 7 bases and J by 6 bases, with 18 bases between. The germline V gene encodes CDR1 LNHDA and CDR2 SQIVND (reference sequence). The CDR3 nucleotides are TGTGCCAGTACTCTTTCCGGGACACCGGCCGGGGAGCTGTTTTTT. Its translation is CASTLSGTPAGELFF.

V usage is TRBV15 and J usage is TRBJ2-3, with D possibly TRBD2 on 5 matching bases. The CDR3 length is 15 residues. The V gene lost 7 bases and the J gene lost 2 bases, with 16 bases spanning the gap. Germline V CDR1 and CDR2: LNHNV, YYDKDF (reference sequence). The CDR3 region has the DNA TGTGCCACCAAGAGGGAGCTATCCTCCACAGATACGCAGTATTTT. Its translation: CATKRELSSTDTQYF.

A note on this clone: The same CDR3 also results from other DNA sequences found in this sample. J is TRBJ1-2 and V is TRBV7-2; TRBD1 aligns across 7 bases. The CDR3 contains 14 residues. With V trimmed by 3 bases and J by 2 bases, 3 bases remained unmatched. Germline V gene lookup returns CDR1 SGHTA and CDR2 FQGNSA. In nucleotides, the CDR3 is TGTGCCAGCAGCTTGGGACAGCTGAACTATGGCTACACCTTC. This codes for CASSLGQLNYGYTF.